Listed below are T cell receptor beta chains from one sample, sequenced in a study of blood T cell repertoires in COVID-19. The table came from immunoSEQ multiplex PCR; TCRdb's copy has only in-frame clones and leaves some out. The sample includes roughly 100,000 clones, about 80% seen only once; the top ten take around 19%. Input material: peripheral blood. All receptors derive from a human donor in a cohort sampled during active COVID-19. The CDR3 runs from the conserved cysteine through the conserved F or W. A D gene is named only where the DNA matches it firmly. Clone size, where shown, is once, few, many, or a class for clones that have expanded.

length	size	J	D	V	CDR3	DNA
16	once	TRBJ1-2	NA	TRBV5-1	CASSSQPARGEEGYTF	TGCGCCAGCAGCTCCCAACCTGCTAGAGGGGAGGAGGGCTACACCTTC
15	NA	TRBJ2-7	TRBD2	TRBV10-3	CAITGTSGSSYEQYF	TGTGCCATCACGGGGACTAGCGGGAGCTCCTACGAGCAGTACTTC
16	once	TRBJ2-1	NA	TRBV28	CASSFPLTGSHNEQFF	TGTGCCAGCAGTTTTCCACTCACAGGGAGCCACAATGAGCAGTTCTTC
14	NA	TRBJ2-7	NA	TRBV27	CASSLEWRSYEQYF	TGTGCCAGCAGTTTAGAGTGGAGATCCTACGAGCAGTACTTC
17	NA	TRBJ1-5	NA	TRBV3-1/TRBV3-2	CASSLGGISHSNQPQHF	TGTGCCAGCAGCCTCGGGGGGATATCCCATAGCAATCAGCCCCAGCATTTT
14	NA	TRBJ1-1	NA	TRBV29-1	CSVEKGMGGTEAFF	TGCAGCGTTGAAAAGGGGATGGGAGGCACTGAAGCTTTCTTT
14	NA	TRBJ2-5	TRBD2	TRBV7-2	CASRPGTRRETQYF	TGTGCCAGCAGGCCCGGGACTAGGAGAGAGACCCAGTACTTC
13	NA	TRBJ1-1	TRBD1	TRBV6-5	CASSPRGQGSAFF	TGTGCCAGCAGTCCTAGGGGGCAGGGAAGCGCTTTCTTT
16	NA	TRBJ1-6	NA	TRBV21-1	CASSIPDRIFQSPLHF	TGTGCCAGCAGCATTCCGGACAGGATCTTTCAGTCACCCCTCCACTTT
13	NA	TRBJ2-7	NA	TRBV28	CASSSPGDYEQYF	TGTGCCAGCAGTTCCCCCGGGGACTACGAGCAGTACTTC
10	many	TRBJ2-7	NA	TRBV2	CASIPGEQYF	TGTGCCAGCATCCCGGGCGAGCAGTACTTC
14	NA	TRBJ1-6	TRBD1	TRBV28	CASCRTGGYSPLHF	TGTGCCAGCTGCAGGACAGGGGGATATTCACCCCTCCATTTT
15	NA	TRBJ2-1	TRBD2	TRBV5-1	CASSSSGDSYNEQFF	TGCGCCAGCAGCTCCAGCGGGGATAGTTACAATGAGCAGTTCTTC
15	NA	TRBJ1-1	NA	TRBV18	CASSGQLGPNTEAFF	TGTGCCAGCTCAGGTCAACTGGGCCCGAACACTGAAGCTTTCTTT
14	NA	TRBJ2-1	TRBD2	TRBV3-1/TRBV3-2	CASSRGRKQDEQFF	TGTGCCAGCAGCCGCGGGAGGAAACAAGATGAGCAGTTCTTC
15	NA	TRBJ1-2	TRBD1	TRBV9	CASSDRQGHRNGYTF	TGTGCCAGCAGCGACAGACAGGGGCATAGGAATGGCTACACCTTC
13	few	TRBJ1-2	NA	TRBV12-3/TRBV12-4	CASSPLADYGYTF	TGTGCCAGCAGTCCCCTGGCCGATTATGGCTACACCTTC
12	NA	TRBJ2-7	NA	TRBV21-1	CASIKRHLEQYF	TGTGCCAGCATCAAAAGACACCTCGAGCAGTACTTC
15	NA	TRBJ2-5	TRBD1	TRBV11-2	CASSSYPQGKETQYF	TGTGCCAGCAGCTCCTACCCACAGGGGAAAGAGACCCAGTACTTC
16	NA	TRBJ2-3	TRBD2	TRBV7-9	CASSQTLAGYTDTQYF	TGTGCCAGCAGTCAAACACTAGCGGGGTACACAGATACGCAGTATTTT
13	NA	TRBJ2-2	NA	TRBV6-5	CASSILRTGELFF	TGTGCCAGCAGCATTCTACGAACCGGGGAGCTGTTTTTT
15	NA	TRBJ2-7	NA	TRBV3-1/TRBV3-2	CASSQSQGLSYEQYF	TGTGCCAGCAGCCAATCCCAGGGGCTCTCCTACGAGCAGTACTTC
15	NA	TRBJ2-5	TRBD2	TRBV6-4	CASRGTSGGQETQYF	TGTGCCAGCAGGGGCACAAGCGGGGGACAAGAGACCCAGTACTTC
14	NA	TRBJ2-7	NA	TRBV11-2	CASSARLENHEQYF	TGTGCCAGCAGCGCACGACTAGAGAACCACGAGCAGTACTTC
12	once	TRBJ2-7	NA	TRBV18	CASSPGTYEQYF	TGTGCCAGCTCACCTGGGACATACGAGCAGTACTTC
13	NA	TRBJ1-6	TRBD1	TRBV7-2	CASRGTENSPLHF	TGTGCCAGCAGAGGGACAGAGAATTCACCCCTCCACTTT
12	NA	TRBJ1-1	NA	TRBV28	CASSLREEGAFF	TGTGCCAGCAGTTTAAGAGAGGAGGGAGCTTTCTTT
15	NA	TRBJ1-5	TRBD1	TRBV7-9	CASSSQGGRNQPQHF	TGTGCCAGCAGCTCCCAAGGGGGCCGCAATCAGCCCCAGCATTTT
12	few	TRBJ1-4	NA	TRBV19	CASSIGSEKLFF	TGTGCCAGTAGTATCGGGAGTGAAAAACTGTTTTTT
13	NA	TRBJ1-4	TRBD1	TRBV6-5	CASMRGQGEKLFF	TGTGCCAGCATGAGAGGACAGGGTGAAAAACTGTTTTTT
15	once	TRBJ2-7	TRBD1	TRBV5-4	CASSFKGQGAYEQYF	TGTGCCAGCAGCTTTAAGGGACAGGGGGCTTACGAGCAGTACTTC
15	NA	TRBJ2-7	TRBD2	TRBV4-2	CASSREAGLAYEQYF	TGTGCCAGCAGCCGTGAGGCGGGACTAGCCTACGAGCAGTACTTC